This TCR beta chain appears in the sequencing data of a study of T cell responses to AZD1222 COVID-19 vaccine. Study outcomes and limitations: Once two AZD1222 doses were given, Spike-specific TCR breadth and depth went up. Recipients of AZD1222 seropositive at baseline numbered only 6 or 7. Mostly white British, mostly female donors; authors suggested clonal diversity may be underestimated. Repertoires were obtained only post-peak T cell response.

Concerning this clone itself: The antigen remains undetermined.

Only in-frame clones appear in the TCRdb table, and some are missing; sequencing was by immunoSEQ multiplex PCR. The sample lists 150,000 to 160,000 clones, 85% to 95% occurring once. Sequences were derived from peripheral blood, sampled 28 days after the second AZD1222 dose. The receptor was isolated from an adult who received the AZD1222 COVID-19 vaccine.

The CDR3 protein is CASSSRSSYNEQFF. The CDR3 nucleotides are TGTGCCAGCAGCTCCCGTAGCTCCTACAATGAGCAGTTCTTC. This chain links TRBV11-2 with TRBJ2-1; D remains ambiguous. Germline CDR1 and CDR2: SGHAT and FQNNGV. The germline V and J ends were trimmed by 4 bases and 0 bases, with 7 bases remaining between them. The CDR3 is 14 residues long.